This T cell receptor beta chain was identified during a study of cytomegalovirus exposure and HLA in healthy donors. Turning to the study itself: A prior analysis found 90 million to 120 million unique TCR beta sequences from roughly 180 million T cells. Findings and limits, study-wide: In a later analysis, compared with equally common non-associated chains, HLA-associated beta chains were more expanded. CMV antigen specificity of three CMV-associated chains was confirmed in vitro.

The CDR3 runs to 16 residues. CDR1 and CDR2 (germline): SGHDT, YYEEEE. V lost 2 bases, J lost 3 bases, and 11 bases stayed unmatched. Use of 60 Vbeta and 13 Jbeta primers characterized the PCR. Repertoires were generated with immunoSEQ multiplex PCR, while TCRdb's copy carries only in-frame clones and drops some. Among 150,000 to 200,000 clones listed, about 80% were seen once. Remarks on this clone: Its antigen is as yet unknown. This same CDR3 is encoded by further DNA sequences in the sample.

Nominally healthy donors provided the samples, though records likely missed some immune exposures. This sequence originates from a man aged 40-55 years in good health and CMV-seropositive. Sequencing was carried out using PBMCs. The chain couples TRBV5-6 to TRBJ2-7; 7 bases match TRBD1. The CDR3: CASSLYKDRVVYEQYF. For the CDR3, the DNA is TGTGCCAGCAGCTTATATAAAGACAGGGTCGTCTACGAGCAGTACTTC.